The 11 T cell receptor beta chains presented below share a single source sample, sequenced in a study of beta chain features in type 1 diabetes. Of the isolated RNA, all was reverse transcribed, and so the sequenced material was expressed TCRB transcripts. TCRdb's table, derived via immunoSEQ multiplex PCR, lists solely in-frame clones and lacks some. The sample holds 900,000 or so clones, 15% to 20% seen once. Input material: naive CD4+ T cells from blood. Receptor source: a woman aged 18-29 years in good health.

This clone turned up a few times. The chain has TRBV28 and TRBJ2-7, with 15 positions matching TRBD2. The CDR3 length is 15 residues. Germline lookup yields CDR1 MDHEN and CDR2 SYDVKM. V gave up 3 bases and J gave up 6 bases; unmatched junction bases: 3. CDR3 coding DNA: TGTGCCAGCAGTTTGGGACTAGCGGGAGGCGTCGAGCAGTACTTC. Translating gives CASSLGLAGGVEQYF.

This clone showed up just a few times. This rearrangement joins TRBV6-6 to TRBJ1-3; the D is unclear. Germline V gives CDR1 MNHNY, CDR2 SVGAGI (reference sequence). This CDR3 contains 14 residues. The ends were cut back, 6 bases at V and 2 bases at J, with 11 bases in the middle. The CDR3 reads CASSPRLAGNTIYF. DNA of the CDR3: TGTGCCAGCAGCCCGAGGTTGGCTGGAAACACCATATATTTT.

The CDR3 loop reads CASSFGESSYNEQFF. CDR3 bases: TGTGCCAGCAGCTTCGGGGAAAGCTCCTACAATGAGCAGTTCTTC. This chain connects TRBV7-3 to TRBJ2-1; D might be TRBD2 (5 bases). V was pared by 3 bases and J by 0 bases, with 9 bases between. The germline V gene has CDR1 SGHTA and CDR2 FQGTGA. The CDR3 consists of 15 residues. Complete variable domain (other parts from reference TRBV7-3 and TRBJ2-1): GAGVSQTPSNKVTEKGKYVELRCDPISGHTALYWYRQSLGQGPEFLIYFQGTGAADDSGLPNDRFFAVRPEGSVSTLKIQRTERGDSAVYLCASSFGESSYNEQFFGPGTRLTVL.

This clone was counted only a few times. The rearrangement uses TRBV4-3 and TRBJ2-5; D is perhaps TRBD1 (6 bases). The V and J ends lost 0 bases and 9 bases respectively, with 14 bases between them. The CDR3 is made up of 14 amino acids. CDR1 is LGHNA, CDR2 YSLEER, per germline. The CDR3 nucleotides are TGCGCCAGCAGCCAAGATCGGACAGTCGGGGCCCAGTACTTC. Translating gives CASSQDRTVGAQYF.

This clone occurred a few times. The chain recombines TRBV7-3 with TRBJ2-1; 7 bases align to TRBD2. The germline V gene has CDR1 SGHTA and CDR2 FQGTGA. Losses at the gene ends were 6 bases for V and 3 bases for J; bases not matched to a gene: 5. The length of the CDR3 is 14 residues. In nucleotides, the CDR3 is TGTGCCAGCAGTGAAGGGACTAACTACAATGAGCAGTTCTTC. It is translated as CASSEGTNYNEQFF.

The V and J genes are TRBV7-9 and TRBJ1-1; D is undetermined. In germline, CDR1 is SEHNR, CDR2 FQNEAQ (reference sequence). This CDR3 is 14 amino acids long. The germline V and J ends were trimmed by 1 base and 3 bases, with 9 bases remaining between them. In DNA, the CDR3 is TGTGCCAGCAGCTTAGTGGAAGGTTACACTGAAGCTTTCTTT. It translates to CASSLVEGYTEAFF. The variable domain in full, completed from reference TRBV7-9 and TRBJ1-1, reads DTGVSQNPRHKITKRGQNVTFRCDPISEHNRLYWYRQTLGQGPEFLTYFQNEAQLEKSRLLSDRFSAERPKGSFSTLEIQRTEQGDSAMYLCASSLVEGYTEAFFGQGTRLTVV.

The rearrangement uses TRBV29-1 and TRBJ2-1, with D tentatively TRBD2 (5 bases). This CDR3 is 12 amino acids long. Germline CDR1 reads SQVTM; CDR2 reads ANQGSEA. Between the trimmed V and J ends, which lost 3 bases and 7 bases, there was a span of 10 bases. In DNA, the CDR3 is TGCAGCGTTGACCATGGAGGTAATGAGCAGTTCTTC. Translation gives CSVDHGGNEQFF.

This chain connects TRBV28 to TRBJ2-3, with D tentatively TRBD1 or TRBD2 (5 bases each). The CDR3 consists of 18 residues. The germline gives CDR1 MDHEN, CDR2 SYDVKM. The V and J ends lost 3 bases and 0 bases respectively, with 19 bases between them. CDR3 nucleotides: TGTGCCAGCAGTTTTCATCGCGTGAGGGGATCTAGCACAGATACGCAGTATTTT. Translation gives CASSFHRVRGSSTDTQYF.

V is TRBV7-8 and J is TRBJ2-3; TRBD1 agrees at 10 bases. The CDR3 is made up of 14 amino acids. CDR1 is SGHVS, CDR2 FQNEAQ, per germline. V shed 5 bases, J shed 4 bases, and the junction held 3 bases outside the gene matches. CDR3 in DNA: TGTGCCAGCAGCGCGACAGGGGGCGCAGATACGCAGTATTTT. Translation: CASSATGGADTQYF.

A note on this clone: In the same sample, other DNA sequences code for this CDR3. The chain employs TRBV2 and TRBJ2-3; D gene unclear. This CDR3 has 10 amino acids. Per germline, CDR1 SNHLY and CDR2 FYNNEI. The V and J ends lost 4 bases and 7 bases respectively, with 3 bases between them. Here the CDR3 DNA reads TGTGCCAGCAGTGGTAATACGCAGTATTTT. Translation gives CASSGNTQYF.

This clone was seen more than once but under ten times. The chain has TRBV7-3 and TRBJ2-1; possibly TRBD2 for D (5 bases). With 3 bases removed from V and 8 bases from J, the gap between germline ends came to 17 bases. The CDR3 sequence is 15 residues long. Germline values: CDR1 SGHTA, CDR2 FQGTGA. CDR3: CASSFSYVGSDEQFF. Here the CDR3 DNA reads TGTGCCAGCAGCTTCTCGTACGTAGGGAGCGATGAGCAGTTCTTC.